The 32 T cell receptor beta chains in this list originate from one sample, sequenced in a study of cytomegalovirus exposure and HLA in healthy donors. TCRdb keeps only in-frame clones here, not all; method: immunoSEQ multiplex PCR. The sample records roughly 70,000 clones, just under 85% being singletons. The sequenced material came from PBMCs. The receptor set was obtained from a man aged 25-45 years in good health and CMV-seronegative.

The CDR3 coding sequence is TGTGCCAGCAGCTTAGCGGTTAACTATGGCTACACCTTC. It is translated as CASSLAVNYGYTF. This chain connects TRBV11-2 to TRBJ1-2; no firm D call. Trimming shortened V by 1 base and J by 1 base, and 4 bases separated the two germline ends. CDR3 length: 13 residues. CDR1 is SGHAT, CDR2 FQNNGV, per germline.

The chain uses TRBV19 and TRBJ2-5; D unresolved. This CDR3 spans 14 amino acids. Germline assignment: CDR1 LNHDA and CDR2 SQIVND (reference sequence). Trimming shortened V by 6 bases and J by 11 bases, and 22 bases separated the two germline ends. CDR3 nucleotides: TGTGCCAGTAGCCATCCGAGGTCAAAAGACCCTCAGTACTTC. Translating it yields CASSHPRSKDPQYF.

This clone appeared a single time. The rearrangement joins TRBV6-4 to TRBJ2-5, with TRBD1 identical over 10 bases. CDR1 and CDR2 (germline): MRHNA, SNTAGT. Trimming cost V 6 bases and J 6 bases; bases outside gene matches: 4. The CDR3 sequence is 13 residues long. CDR3 sequence (DNA): TGTGCCAGCAGCGGGGACAGGGGAAAGACCCAGTACTTC. It specifies CASSGDRGKTQYF.

The V and J genes are TRBV28 and TRBJ1-1, with 8 nucleotides matching TRBD1. The V and J ends lost 6 bases and 4 bases, in that order; junction bases with no gene match: 7. The CDR3 sequence is 14 residues long. In germline, CDR1 is MDHEN, CDR2 SYDVKM. Here the CDR3 reads CASSRGQGITEAFF. The CDR3 region has the DNA TGTGCCAGCAGCCGCGGACAGGGCATCACTGAAGCTTTCTTT.

The V call is TRBV6-1, the J call TRBJ2-7, with TRBD1 matching 7 bases. The CDR3 is 13 residues long. CDR1 and CDR2 from the germline V gene are MNHNS and SASEGT. The V gene end was trimmed by 4 bases and the J gene end by 4 bases; junction bases not matched to a gene: 4. The CDR3: CASSGTGVYEQYF. In DNA form, the CDR3 reads TGTGCCAGCAGTGGAACAGGGGTTTACGAGCAGTACTTC.

The chain is built from TRBV5-4 and TRBJ2-6; possible D gene TRBD2, 6 bases. CDR3 length equals 17 residues. Germline CDR1 is SGHNT and CDR2 is YYREEE (reference sequence). Between the trimmed V and J ends, which lost 0 bases and 0 bases, there was a span of 10 bases. The CDR3 region has the DNA TGTGCCAGCAGCTTGGAGGGACTGAGCTCTGGGGCCAACGTCCTGACTTTC. This translates into CASSLEGLSSGANVLTF.

The chain carries TRBV5-1 and TRBJ2-5; TRBD1 agrees at 8 bases. The ends lost 7 bases at V and 2 bases at J; junction bases unmatched: 7. The CDR3 is 14 amino acids. Per the germline V gene, CDR1 is SGHRS and CDR2 is YFSETQ. This CDR3 reads CASYRGTIQETQYF. The CDR3 nucleotides read TGCGCCAGCTACAGGGGGACAATACAAGAGACCCAGTACTTC.

This clone was detected only a few times. The chain uses TRBV2 and TRBJ2-1; TRBD2 aligns across 12 bases. This CDR3 has 15 amino acids. V gave up 3 bases and J gave up 7 bases; unmatched junction bases: 4. Germline V gene data show CDR1 as SNHLY and CDR2 as FYNNEI. As DNA, the CDR3 is TGTGCCAGCAGTGAGACTAGCGGGAGCGAGAATGAGCAGTTCTTC. It encodes CASSETSGSENEQFF. The full variable domain, completed using reference TRBV2 and TRBJ2-1, is EPEVTQTPSHQVTQMGQEVILRCVPISNHLYFYWYRQILGQKVEFLVSFYNNEISEKSEIFDDQFSVERPDGSNFTLKIRSTKLEDSAMYFCASSETSGSENEQFFGPGTRLTVL.

The chain links TRBV4-2 to TRBJ2-1; D is ambiguous. The ends were cut back, 0 bases at V and 6 bases at J, with 9 bases in the middle. The CDR3 covers 14 residues. Germline V gene lookup returns CDR1 LGHNA and CDR2 YNFKEQ. CDR3 loop: CASSQDPRVNEQFF. The DNA for the CDR3 is TGTGCCAGCAGCCAAGACCCACGCGTCAATGAGCAGTTCTTC.

Comments on this clone: The sample carries other DNA sequences with the same CDR3. The rearrangement links TRBV28 to TRBJ2-7; 7 bases agree with TRBD2. The CDR3 length is 13 residues. Germline V CDR1 and CDR2: MDHEN, SYDVKM. V lost 6 bases to trimming and J lost 4 bases; unmatched junction nucleotides: 6. CDR3 nucleotide sequence: TGTGCCAGCAGCCTGGGGGGGGGTTACGAGCAGTACTTC. This gives the protein CASSLGGGYEQYF.

The rearrangement joins TRBV15 to TRBJ2-3; TRBD2 agrees at 9 bases. From germline, CDR1 is LNHNV and CDR2 YYDKDF (reference sequence). V lost 3 bases to trimming and J lost 4 bases; unmatched junction nucleotides: 8. This CDR3 comprises 16 residues. In DNA form, the CDR3 reads TGTGCCACCAGCAGGGCTTATCAGCGGGAGGCAGATACGCAGTATTTT. It encodes CATSRAYQREADTQYF.

V and J are TRBV9 and TRBJ1-1; TRBD1 aligns across 9 bases. This CDR3 spans 15 amino acids. Germline V gene lookup returns CDR1 SGDLS and CDR2 YYNGEE. The trim removed 1 base at V and 6 bases at J, leaving 7 bases unmatched. The CDR3 nucleotides read TGTGCCAGCAGCGTATCCCGGGACAGGGAATCTGAAGCTTTCTTT. Translated, it gives CASSVSRDRESEAFF.

CDR3 in DNA: TGTGCCAGCAGCTTAGGGCTAGCGGGAGGTTTGTACGTC. Amino acids: CASSLGLAGGLYV. This sequence joins TRBV11-2 and TRBJ2-7; the match to TRBD2 covers 11 bases. Trimming took 1 base from V and 12 from J; bases not matched to a gene: 5. CDR3 length: 13 amino acids. The germline V gene encodes CDR1 SGHAT and CDR2 FQNNGV.

The chain joins TRBV30 to TRBJ1-4; 9 bases are shared with TRBD1. This CDR3 has 14 amino acids. J lost 6 bases, V lost 1 base, and 3 bases had no gene match. Germline V gives CDR1 GTSNPN, CDR2 SVGIG (reference sequence). This CDR3 is CAWSAGTGYEKLFF. Written as DNA, the CDR3 is TGTGCCTGGAGTGCCGGGACAGGGTATGAAAAACTGTTTTTT. The full variable domain, completed using reference TRBV30 and TRBJ1-4, is SQTIHQWPATLVQPVGSPLSLECTVEGTSNPNLYWYRQAAGRGLQLLFYSVGIGQISSEVPQNLSASRPQDRQFILSSKKLLLSDSGFYLCAWSAGTGYEKLFFGSGTQLSVL.

The chain uses TRBV19 and TRBJ2-1; 9 nucleotides align to TRBD2. The CDR3 spans 16 residues. V lost 3 bases to trimming and J lost 6 bases; unmatched junction nucleotides: 9. CDR1 and CDR2 (germline): LNHDA, SQIVND (reference sequence). The CDR3 sequence is CASSMGSGRGANEQFF. The CDR3 DNA is TGTGCCAGTAGTATGGGTAGCGGGAGAGGAGCCAATGAGCAGTTCTTC.

The V gene is TRBV6-4, the J gene TRBJ2-1; perhaps TRBD2 as D (6 bases). The V gene lost 8 bases and the J gene lost 7 bases, with 21 bases spanning the gap. The CDR3 loop spans 15 amino acids. Per the germline V gene, CDR1 is MRHNA and CDR2 is SNTAGT. This chain's CDR3 is CASGDSSGVVNEQFF. The CDR3 DNA follows: TGTGCCAGCGGGGACTCCAGCGGCGTGGTGAATGAGCAGTTCTTC.

This clone showed up just a few times. The V and J genes are TRBV18 and TRBJ1-1; maybe TRBD1 (6 bases). Trimming took off 1 base at V and 1 base at J, with 7 bases between the two ends. The CDR3 runs 14 residues. Germline CDR1 and CDR2: KGHSH and LQKENI. The CDR3 region has the DNA TGTGCCAGCTCACCACGGACAGAGAACACTGAAGCTTTCTTT. Residues: CASSPRTENTEAFF.

This chain joins TRBV4-3 and TRBJ1-2, with D unclear. In germline, CDR1 is LGHNA, CDR2 YSLEER. CDR3 length: 13 residues. Trimming took off 0 bases at V and 10 bases at J, with 12 bases between the two ends. CDR3 region: CASSQDAGELYTF. The DNA of the CDR3 is TGCGCCAGCAGCCAAGATGCGGGCGAGCTCTACACCTTC.

This rearrangement joins TRBV30 to TRBJ2-6, with 7 positions matching TRBD1. This CDR3 comprises 15 residues. V lost 5 bases, J lost 0 bases, and 4 bases stayed unmatched. Germline CDR1 GTSNPN, CDR2 SVGIG (reference sequence). CDR3 in DNA: TGTGCCTGGGGCGGACAGGTCTCTGGGGCCAACGTCCTGACTTTC. It encodes CAWGGQVSGANVLTF.

This rearrangement joins TRBV11-3 to TRBJ2-3; tentative D call: TRBD2 (6 bases). Germline V gene data show CDR1 as SGHNT and CDR2 as YENEEA. V lost 5 bases, J lost 0 bases, and 12 bases lay in between. CDR3 size: 15 residues. The CDR3, as DNA: TGTGCCAGCAGCGACCGGGACTTCAGCACAGATACGCAGTATTTT. Protein product: CASSDRDFSTDTQYF.

This chain joins TRBV29-1 and TRBJ1-1; possible D gene TRBD1, 5 bases. V lost 4 bases and J lost 2, with 8 bases in between. The CDR3 covers 12 residues. The germline V gene has CDR1 SQVTM and CDR2 ANQGSEA. The CDR3 loop is CSVAGLNTEAFF. CDR3 nucleotide sequence: TGCAGCGTTGCAGGGCTTAACACTGAAGCTTTCTTT.

The J gene is TRBJ1-5, the V gene TRBV30, with TRBD1 matching 9 bases. CDR1 is GTSNPN, CDR2 SVGIG, per germline (reference sequence). The CDR3 runs 13 residues. V lost 4 bases, J lost 5 bases, and 3 bases stayed unmatched. The CDR3 nucleotides read TGTGCCTGGACGGGACAGGGAGATCAGCCCCAGCATTTT. As protein: CAWTGQGDQPQHF.

The chain carries TRBV28 and TRBJ1-2; the D is unclear. Germline assignment: CDR1 MDHEN and CDR2 SYDVKM. The V gene lost 6 bases and the J gene lost 0 bases, with 14 bases spanning the gap. This CDR3 comprises 15 residues. CDR3 sequence reads: CASRPGGDANYGYTF. For the CDR3, the DNA is TGTGCCAGCAGGCCCGGAGGAGATGCTAACTATGGCTACACCTTC.

The chain uses TRBV11-2 and TRBJ2-2, with TRBD2 matching 10 bases. Germline values: CDR1 SGHAT, CDR2 FQNNGV. Losses at the gene ends were 5 bases for V and 4 bases for J; bases not matched to a gene: 7. The CDR3 covers 16 residues. The chain's CDR3 is CASSPSGRTSTGELFF. The DNA of the CDR3 is TGTGCCAGCAGCCCTAGCGGGAGAACTAGCACCGGGGAGCTGTTTTTT.

The chain is built from TRBV7-3 and TRBJ2-7; D is perhaps TRBD2 (7 bases). The V gene lost 5 bases and the J gene lost 6 bases, with 17 bases spanning the gap. There are 14 residues in the CDR3. Germline assignment: CDR1 SGHTA and CDR2 FQGTGA. The CDR3 nucleotides are TGTGCCAGCAGCCCCGGGGGGCGGGGGAGCGAGCAGTACTTC. The encoded protein is CASSPGGRGSEQYF.

This clone showed up just once. J is TRBJ1-2 and V is TRBV5-1, with TRBD1 matching 7 bases. Germline-derived CDR1 and CDR2 are SGHRS and YFSETQ. J was trimmed by 3 bases and V by 0 bases; bases with no gene match: 5. This CDR3 has 15 amino acids. Here the CDR3 reads CASSLALTGDYGYTF. The CDR3 coding sequence is TGCGCCAGCAGCTTGGCCCTAACAGGGGACTATGGCTACACCTTC.

This clone was picked up a small number of times. The sample holds other DNA sequences that translate to the same CDR3. This chain joins TRBV18 and TRBJ2-7; D possibly corresponds to TRBD1 (5 bases). The CDR3 consists of 13 residues. From germline, CDR1 is KGHSH and CDR2 LQKENI. Trimming stripped 2 bases from V and 4 bases from J, with 9 bases between. CDR3 residues: CASSPGTGYEQYV. The CDR3 coding sequence is TGTGCCAGCTCACCAGGAACAGGTTACGAGCAGTACGTC.

The table lists this clone with a few counts. The chain has TRBV4-3 and TRBJ1-1; a possible D gene is TRBD1 (6 bases). This CDR3 contains 15 residues. V was trimmed by 2 bases and J by 4 bases, leaving 14 bases between them. Germline CDR1 and CDR2: LGHNA and YSLEER. CDR3 amino acids: CASSQSRTGTTEAFF. DNA for the CDR3: TGCGCCAGCAGCCAATCCCGAACAGGGACCACTGAAGCTTTCTTT.

CDR3 region: CASSSTPGGAVNIQYF. The DNA for the CDR3 is TGTGCCAGCAGCTCTACCCCCGGTGGGGCGGTGAACATTCAGTACTTC. The J gene is TRBJ2-4, the V gene TRBV5-6; perhaps TRBD1 as D (5 bases). Looked up from germline, CDR1 is SGHDT and CDR2 is YYEEEE. V lost 3 bases to trimming and J lost 7 bases, with 20 bases between them. CDR3 length: 16 residues.

The V and J genes are TRBV2 and TRBJ1-4, with 7 bases fitting TRBD1. The CDR3 has 15 amino acids. V trimming: 3 bases; J trimming: 8 bases; junction bases outside the gene matches: 9. Germline V gene lookup returns CDR1 SNHLY and CDR2 FYNNEI. Here the CDR3 reads CASSDRSSRGEKLFF. The CDR3 coding sequence is TGTGCCAGCAGTGATAGGTCGTCCAGGGGGGAAAAACTGTTTTTT.

The genes are TRBV7-9 and TRBJ1-6; 10 bases match TRBD1. Germline CDR1 reads SEHNR; CDR2 reads FQNEAQ (reference sequence). The CDR3 has 16 residues. The trim removed 3 bases at V and 9 bases at J, leaving 8 bases unmatched. The CDR3 loop is CASSLTGGGGGSPLHF. CDR3 bases: TGTGCCAGCAGCTTGACAGGGGGCGGAGGGGGTTCACCCCTCCACTTT.

V and J are TRBV28 and TRBJ1-2, with TRBD1 identical over 9 bases. V lost 5 bases to trimming and J lost 8 bases; unmatched junction nucleotides: 15. The CDR3 is made up of 16 amino acids. Germline V gene data show CDR1 as MDHEN and CDR2 as SYDVKM. In nucleotides, the CDR3 is TGTGCCAGCAGTCAATGGGGACAGGGAGGGAACCAAGGCTACACCTTC. It specifies CASSQWGQGGNQGYTF.